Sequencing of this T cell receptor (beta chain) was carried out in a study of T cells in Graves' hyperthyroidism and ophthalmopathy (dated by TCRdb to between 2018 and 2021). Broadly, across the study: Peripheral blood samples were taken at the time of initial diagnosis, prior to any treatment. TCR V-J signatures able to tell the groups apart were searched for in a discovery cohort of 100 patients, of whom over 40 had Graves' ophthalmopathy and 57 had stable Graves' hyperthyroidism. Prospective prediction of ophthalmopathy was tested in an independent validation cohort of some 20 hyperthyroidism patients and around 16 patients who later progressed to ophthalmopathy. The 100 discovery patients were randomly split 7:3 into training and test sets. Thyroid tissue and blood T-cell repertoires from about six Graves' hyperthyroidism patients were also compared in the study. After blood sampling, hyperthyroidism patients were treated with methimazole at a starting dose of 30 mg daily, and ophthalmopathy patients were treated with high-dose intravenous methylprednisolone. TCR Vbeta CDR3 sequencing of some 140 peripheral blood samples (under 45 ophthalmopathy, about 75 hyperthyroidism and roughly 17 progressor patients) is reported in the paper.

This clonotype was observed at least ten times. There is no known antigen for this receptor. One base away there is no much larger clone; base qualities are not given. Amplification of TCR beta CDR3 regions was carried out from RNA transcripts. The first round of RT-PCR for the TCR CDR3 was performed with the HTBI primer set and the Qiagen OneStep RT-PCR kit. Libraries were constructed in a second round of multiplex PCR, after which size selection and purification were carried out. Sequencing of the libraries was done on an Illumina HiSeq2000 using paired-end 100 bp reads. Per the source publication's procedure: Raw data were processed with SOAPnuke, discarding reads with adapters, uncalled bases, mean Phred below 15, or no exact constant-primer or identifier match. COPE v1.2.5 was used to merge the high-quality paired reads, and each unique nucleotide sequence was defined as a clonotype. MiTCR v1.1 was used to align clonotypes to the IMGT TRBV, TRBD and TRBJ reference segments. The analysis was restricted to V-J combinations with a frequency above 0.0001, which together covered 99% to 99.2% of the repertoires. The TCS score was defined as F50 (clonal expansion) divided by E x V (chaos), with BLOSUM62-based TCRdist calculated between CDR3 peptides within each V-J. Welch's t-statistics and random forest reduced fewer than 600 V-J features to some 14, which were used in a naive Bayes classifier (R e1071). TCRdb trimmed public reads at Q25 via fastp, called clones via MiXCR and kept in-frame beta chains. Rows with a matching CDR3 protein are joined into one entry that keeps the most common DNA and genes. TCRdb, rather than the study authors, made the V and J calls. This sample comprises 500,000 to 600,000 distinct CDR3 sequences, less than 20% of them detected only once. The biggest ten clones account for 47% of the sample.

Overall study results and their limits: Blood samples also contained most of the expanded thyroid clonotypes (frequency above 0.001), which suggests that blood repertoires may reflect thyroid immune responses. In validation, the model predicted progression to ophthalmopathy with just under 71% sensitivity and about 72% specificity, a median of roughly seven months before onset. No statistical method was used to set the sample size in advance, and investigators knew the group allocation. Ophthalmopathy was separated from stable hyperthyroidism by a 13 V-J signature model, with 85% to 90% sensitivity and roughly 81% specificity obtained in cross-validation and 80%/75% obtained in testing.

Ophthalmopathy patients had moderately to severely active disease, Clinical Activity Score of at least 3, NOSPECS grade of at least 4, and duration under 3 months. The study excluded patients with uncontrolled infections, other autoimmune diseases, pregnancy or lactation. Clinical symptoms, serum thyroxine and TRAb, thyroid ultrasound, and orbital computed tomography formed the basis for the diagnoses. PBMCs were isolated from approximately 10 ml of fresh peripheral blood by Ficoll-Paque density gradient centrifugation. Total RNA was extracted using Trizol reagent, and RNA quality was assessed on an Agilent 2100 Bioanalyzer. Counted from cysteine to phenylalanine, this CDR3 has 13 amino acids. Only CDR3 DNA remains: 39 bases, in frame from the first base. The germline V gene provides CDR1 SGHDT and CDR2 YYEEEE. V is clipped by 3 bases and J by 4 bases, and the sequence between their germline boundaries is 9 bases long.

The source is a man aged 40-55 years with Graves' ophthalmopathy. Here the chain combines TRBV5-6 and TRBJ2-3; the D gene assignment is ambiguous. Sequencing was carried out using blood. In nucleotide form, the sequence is TGTGCCAGCAGCTCGGTCCCGTCAGATACGCAGTATTTT. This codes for CASSSVPSDTQYF.